These 24 T cell receptor beta chains share one sample of origin, sequenced in a study of T cell changes during pregnancy in multiple sclerosis. The table came from immunoSEQ multiplex PCR; TCRdb's copy has only in-frame clones and leaves some out. The sample consists of 34,000 or so clones, roughly nine tenths of them appearing once. The specimen was CD8+ T cells from peripheral blood mononuclear cells, collected after pregnancy. The receptors derive from a female donor with multiple sclerosis, enrolled in a pregnancy study.

The chain links TRBV5-6 to TRBJ1-2, with D maybe TRBD1 (6 bases). Per the germline V gene, CDR1 is SGHDT and CDR2 is YYEEEE. This CDR3 has 14 amino acids. Trimming cost V 0 bases and J 7 bases, with 13 bases left between them. CDR3 nucleotide sequence: TGTGCCAGCAGCTTGGGACAGGTTCTTTTTGGCTACACCTTC. Translated, it gives CASSLGQVLFGYTF.

The rearrangement joins TRBV7-6 to TRBJ1-5; D not certain. CDR3 length: 15 amino acids. V shed 1 base and J shed 0 bases, with 7 bases lying between them. Germline values: CDR1 SGHVS, CDR2 FNYEAQ. CDR3 protein: CASSLGAVSNQPQHF. CDR3 bases: TGTGCCAGCAGCTTAGGGGCAGTTAGCAATCAGCCCCAGCATTTT.

This clone has more than one count but fewer than ten. The chain has TRBV6-5 and TRBJ1-1; D uncertain. Between the trimmed V and J ends, which lost 5 bases and 5 bases, there was a span of 15 bases. CDR1 and CDR2 (germline): MNHEY, SVGAGI. The CDR3 sequence is 14 residues long. The CDR3 DNA reads TGTGCCAGCAGTGAAAGCGCCGAGAGGACTGAAGCTTTCTTT. It is translated as CASSESAERTEAFF.

The chain is built from TRBV4-2 and TRBJ2-7; TRBD2 matches at 9 bases. The CDR3 is 16 amino acids. The germline gives CDR1 LGHNA, CDR2 YNFKEQ. Unmatched junction bases numbered 6, after V lost 2 bases and J lost 1 base. The CDR3 reads CASSQSTTSGSYEQYF. The CDR3 DNA reads as TGTGCCAGCAGCCAATCTACGACTAGCGGTTCCTACGAGCAGTACTTC.

The chain recombines TRBV9 with TRBJ1-4; tentatively, D is TRBD1 (6 bases). V was trimmed by 0 bases and J by 7 bases, leaving 13 bases between them. The CDR3 runs 15 residues. Germline assignment: CDR1 SGDLS and CDR2 YYNGEE. The CDR3 spells CASSVEGGPSEKLFF. The CDR3 coding sequence is TGTGCCAGCAGCGTAGAGGGGGGGCCCAGTGAAAAACTGTTTTTT. The complete variable domain, with remaining parts taken from reference TRBV9 and TRBJ1-4, reads DSGVTQTPKHLITATGQRVTLRCSPRSGDLSVYWYQQSLDQGLQFLIQYYNGEERAKGNILERFSAQQFPDLHSELNLSSLELGDSALYFCASSVEGGPSEKLFFGSGTQLSVL.

The chain couples TRBV2 to TRBJ2-3; TRBD2 might be the D (5 bases). CDR1 and CDR2 from the germline V gene are SNHLY and FYNNEI. With 11 bases removed from V and 2 bases from J, the gap between germline ends came to 23 bases. This CDR3 has 16 residues. CDR3 sequence: CAHQPQNTGYTDTQYF. The CDR3 coding sequence is TGTGCCCATCAACCCCAGAATACGGGGTACACAGATACGCAGTATTTT.

The chain has TRBV7-2 and TRBJ1-1; D is perhaps TRBD1 (6 bases). The CDR3 runs 16 residues. Per germline, CDR1 SGHTA and CDR2 FQGNSA. V was trimmed by 2 bases and J by 4 bases, leaving 17 bases between them. CDR3 amino acids: CASSLSDGGRVTEAFF. The CDR3 nucleotides read TGTGCCAGCAGCTTATCTGACGGGGGGCGGGTCACTGAAGCTTTCTTT.

The chain recombines TRBV5-8 with TRBJ2-7; 7 bases align to TRBD1. In germline, CDR1 is SGHTS, CDR2 YDEGEE. There are 13 residues in the CDR3. J lost 6 bases, V lost 0 bases, and 3 bases had no gene match. The CDR3 nucleotides read TGTGCCAGCAGCTTGGGACAGGGCTTCGAGCAGTACTTC. It codes for CASSLGQGFEQYF.

The chain carries TRBV27 and TRBJ1-3; D remains ambiguous. The CDR3 consists of 13 residues. Trimming took 2 bases from V and 4 from J, leaving 6 bases between them. Germline V gene data show CDR1 as MNHEY and CDR2 as SMNVEV (reference sequence). The CDR3 sequence is CASSLAQGNTIYF. The CDR3 nucleotides read TGTGCCAGCAGTTTAGCTCAGGGAAACACCATATATTTT.

The V gene is TRBV9, the J gene TRBJ1-2; TRBD1 agrees at 10 bases. Trimming at V came to 0 bases and at J to 4 bases, leaving 3 bases not matched to a gene. Germline V lookup: CDR1 SGDLS, CDR2 YYNGEE. The CDR3 runs to 15 residues. Here the CDR3 DNA reads TGTGCCAGCAGCGTAGCGGGACAGGGGAGCTATGGCTACACCTTC. It is translated as CASSVAGQGSYGYTF.

The J gene is TRBJ2-3, the V gene TRBV29-1; possibly TRBD1 for D (5 bases). The length of the CDR3 is 17 residues. Germline CDR1 SQVTM, CDR2 ANQGSEA. V dropped 1 base and J dropped 2 bases, with 19 bases sitting between them. In DNA, the CDR3 is TGCAGCGTTGAAGTTGTGGACGGCAGGGAAGCCACAGATACGCAGTATTTT. It encodes CSVEVVDGREATDTQYF.

The V call is TRBV6-6, the J call TRBJ1-4, with 7 bases lining up with TRBD1. The germline CDR1 and CDR2 sequences are MNHNY and SVGAGI (reference sequence). The V and J ends lost 10 bases and 2 bases, in that order; junction bases with no gene match: 13. This CDR3 spans 16 amino acids. CDR3 nucleotides: TGTGCCACCTTGTCCCGACAGGGAGAGACTAATGAAAAACTGTTTTTT. It is translated as CATLSRQGETNEKLFF.

The genes are TRBV14 and TRBJ2-3; maybe TRBD2 (6 bases). Germline lookup yields CDR1 SGHDN and CDR2 FVKESK. CDR3 size: 12 residues. The germline V and J ends were trimmed by 4 bases and 9 bases, with 11 bases remaining between them. The CDR3 DNA follows: TGTGCCAGCAGCCCTGGGGGGACCACGCAGTATTTT. Encoded protein: CASSPGGTTQYF.

This clone has a single count. The chain recombines TRBV5-4 with TRBJ2-1, with a tentative D call TRBD2 (5 bases). CDR1 SGHNT and CDR2 YYREEE come from the germline V gene (reference sequence). V lost 2 bases and J lost 2, with 14 bases in between. There are 16 residues in the CDR3. The CDR3 nucleotides are TGTGCCAGCAGCTTCCGGGCTTGGGGAGCCTACAATGAGCAGTTCTTC. This translates into CASSFRAWGAYNEQFF.

This chain uses TRBV29-1 with TRBJ1-2; D may be TRBD1 (6 bases). Germline V gene sequence: CDR1 SQVTM, CDR2 ANQGSEA. The V end was cut by 7 bases, the J end by 8 bases, with 14 bases between. This CDR3 is 11 amino acids long. The DNA for the CDR3 is TGCAGCGCGCGAACAGGGAAGGGCTACACCTTC. Protein sequence: CSARTGKGYTF.

The chain joins TRBV15 to TRBJ1-1; D is uncertain. CDR3 length: 12 amino acids. The V end was cut by 4 bases, the J end by 0 bases, with 3 bases between. Germline V lookup: CDR1 LNHNV, CDR2 YYDKDF (reference sequence). The CDR3 sequence is CATSTLNTEAFF. Here the CDR3 DNA reads TGTGCCACCAGCACTCTGAACACTGAAGCTTTCTTT. The entire variable domain, with the rest obtained from reference TRBV15 and TRBJ1-1, is as follows: DAMVIQNPRYQVTQFGKPVTLSCSQTLNHNVMYWYQQKSSQAPKLLFHYYDKDFNNEADTPDNFQSRRPNTSFCFLDIRSPGLGDTAMYLCATSTLNTEAFFGQGTRLTVV.

The chain is built from TRBV6-6 and TRBJ1-1; TRBD1 aligns across 7 bases. Germline CDR1 MNHNY, CDR2 SVGAGI (reference sequence). The CDR3 covers 15 residues. The junction had 15 bases not matched to a gene; V was cut back by 6 bases and J by 8 bases. CDR3 in DNA: TGTGCCAGCAGCTTGGGGGGAGACAGGGAAGGGGAAGCTTTCTTT. Translated: CASSLGGDREGEAFF.

This clone came up once. The V and J genes are TRBV6-1 and TRBJ1-1; tentative D call: TRBD1 (6 bases). The V end lost 3 bases, the J end lost 2 bases, and 10 bases lay between the germline ends. The germline V gene has CDR1 MNHNS and CDR2 SASEGT. The CDR3 has 14 residues. The CDR3 loop reads CASSDYRVNTEAFF. CDR3 DNA: TGTGCCAGCAGTGATTACAGGGTCAACACTGAAGCTTTCTTT.

This clone is a singleton in its sample. The chain carries TRBV2 and TRBJ2-3; 8 bases are a match to TRBD2. Losses at the gene ends were 7 bases for V and 6 bases for J; bases not matched to a gene: 12. The germline gives CDR1 SNHLY, CDR2 FYNNEI. The CDR3 length is 15 residues. CDR3 in amino acids: CASTKAGAYPDTQYF. As DNA, the CDR3 is TGTGCCAGCACTAAAGCGGGAGCATACCCGGATACGCAGTATTTT. The full variable domain, completed using reference TRBV2 and TRBJ2-3, is EPEVTQTPSHQVTQMGQEVILRCVPISNHLYFYWYRQILGQKVEFLVSFYNNEISEKSEIFDDQFSVERPDGSNFTLKIRSTKLEDSAMYFCASTKAGAYPDTQYFGPGTRLTVL.

The chain couples TRBV9 to TRBJ1-6; D is unresolved. Trimming removed 0 bases from V and 6 bases from J, with 19 bases in between. Germline V lookup: CDR1 SGDLS, CDR2 YYNGEE. There are 18 residues in the CDR3. The CDR3 sequence is CASSVVPVWSSSNSPLHF. The CDR3 DNA sequence: TGTGCCAGCAGCGTAGTCCCGGTGTGGTCTAGTTCTAATTCACCCCTCCACTTT.

This clone was seen once. The chain recombines TRBV6-5 with TRBJ2-2; D call uncertain. The CDR3 is 12 residues long. Germline V CDR1 and CDR2: MNHEY, SVGAGI. Trimming removed 0 bases from V and 9 bases from J, with 5 bases in between. CDR3 amino acids: CASSYSSRELFF. CDR3 bases: TGTGCCAGCAGTTACTCCTCCCGGGAGCTGTTTTTT.

The chain joins TRBV5-1 to TRBJ2-7; TRBD1 matches 9 bases. Germline lookup yields CDR1 SGHRS and CDR2 YFSETQ. V lost 1 base to trimming and J lost 3 bases; unmatched junction nucleotides: 5. This CDR3 contains 15 residues. This CDR3 is CASSLRGQGFYEQYF. The CDR3 nucleotides are TGCGCCAGCAGCTTGAGGGGACAGGGATTCTACGAGCAGTACTTC.

The rearrangement uses TRBV11-2 and TRBJ2-2; no clear D. CDR3 size: 13 residues. Trimming cost V 0 bases and J 6 bases, with 5 bases left between them. Germline-derived CDR1 and CDR2 are SGHAT and FQNNGV. The DNA of the CDR3 is TGTGCCAGCAGCTTAGATCCCTCCGGGGAGCTGTTTTTT. Amino acid sequence: CASSLDPSGELFF. The full variable domain, its missing parts supplied by reference TRBV11-2 and TRBJ2-2, is EAGVAQSPRYKIIEKRQSVAFWCNPISGHATLYWYQQILGQGPKLLIQFQNNGVVDDSQLPKDRFSAERLKGVDSTLKIQPAKLEDSAVYLCASSLDPSGELFFGEGSRLTVL.

The count of this clone is one. Its ends do not fully match the called genes, so a read error is possible. This chain uses TRBV6-5 with TRBJ2-5; 8 positions match TRBD2. The germline V gene has CDR1 MNHEY and CDR2 SVGAGI. CDR3 size: 14 residues. The CDR3 DNA reads as TGTGCCTGCAGACCGGGACTAGGGCAAGAGACCCAGTACTTC. Residues: CACRPGLGQETQYF.